This paragraph reports one T cell receptor (beta chain). Germline V gene data show CDR1 as ENHRY and CDR2 as SYGVKD. Trimming shortened V by 3 bases and J by 4 bases, and 15 bases separated the two germline ends. The CDR3 loop spans 15 amino acids. This sample is drawn from a study of blood T cell repertoires in COVID-19. Across the whole study: Sample material is recorded as cDNA or gDNA derived from T cells, B-cell-depleted T cells, or PBMCs.

Authors' analysis steps: Using reference gene primer amplification, nucleated cell counts were estimated. Repertoires were generated with immunoSEQ multiplex PCR, while TCRdb's copy carries only in-frame clones and drops some. V and J calls and clone size are those listed in that table; D and trimming were worked out from the DNA. The sample carries about 240,000 clones, roughly 87% recorded once. The sample comprised peripheral blood. This chain joins TRBV10-3 and TRBJ1-1; D is unclear. The clonotype comes from a man aged 55 to 70 who had recovered from COVID-19. The DNA for the CDR3 is TGTGCCATCAGTGAATATGACTTACCGGGCACTGAAGCTTTCTTT. It is translated as CAISEYDLPGTEAFF.